This T cell receptor beta chain was identified during a study of blood T cell repertoires in COVID-19. Study at large: PBMCs, B-cell-depleted T cells, or T cells were the source of the cDNA or gDNA that made up the material.

The table came from immunoSEQ multiplex PCR; TCRdb's copy has only in-frame clones and leaves some out. The sample lists around 280,000 clones, 70% to 90% occurring once. Germline CDR1 is MNHEY and CDR2 is SVGAGI. The CDR3 covers 15 residues. Trimming took off 7 bases at V and 2 bases at J, with 16 bases between the two ends. This sequence originates from a woman in her 30s who had recovered from COVID-19. This chain links TRBV6-5 with TRBJ2-3, with a possible D match to TRBD2 (6 bases). Specimen: peripheral blood. The CDR3: CASIKQQRATDTQYF. DNA for the CDR3: TGTGCCAGCATCAAACAGCAGCGGGCCACAGATACGCAGTATTTT.